The 10 T cell receptor beta chains below all came from one sample that was sequenced in a study of identical twins. TCRdb independently ran MiXCR on the 5' RACE reads; one entry per CDR3 protein. The table lists about 890,000 distinct CDR3 sequences, 9% to 15% of them singletons, with around 1.5% in the top ten. These data also featured in a second study, about yellow fever vaccine responses in identical twins.

The sample comprised PBMCs. These TCRs come from a young woman in good health.

The V gene is TRBV5-1, the J gene TRBJ2-7; 9 bases match TRBD1. Germline V lookup: CDR1 SGHRS, CDR2 YFSETQ. There are 15 residues in the CDR3. V gave up 0 bases and J gave up 4 bases; unmatched junction bases: 5. The CDR3 protein is CASSLGGQGMYEQYF. CDR3 coding DNA: TGCGCCAGCAGCTTGGGGGGACAGGGTATGTACGAGCAGTACTTC.

This chain uses TRBV7-6 with TRBJ2-3, with 7 nucleotides matching TRBD1. The CDR3 sequence is 13 residues long. CDR1 SGHVS and CDR2 FNYEAQ come from the germline V gene. V lost 8 bases to trimming and J lost 2 bases; unmatched junction nucleotides: 4. The CDR3 nucleotides read TGTGCCAGCGGGACAGCCACCACAGATACGCAGTATTTT. Protein sequence: CASGTATTDTQYF.

In its sample, this clonotype was seen many times. The chain carries TRBV10-3 and TRBJ1-2, with 8 bases lining up with TRBD1. V lost 0 bases to trimming and J lost 4 bases; unmatched junction nucleotides: 13. The CDR3 contains 18 residues. Looked up from germline, CDR1 is ENHRY and CDR2 is SYGVKD. This CDR3 reads CAISESRTDRGEGYGYTF. The CDR3 nucleotides are TGTGCCATCAGTGAGTCTCGAACCGACAGGGGTGAAGGCTATGGCTACACCTTC.

The chain is built from TRBV7-8 and TRBJ1-1; D may be TRBD1 (5 bases). Trimming removed 5 bases from V and 8 bases from J, with 12 bases in between. The CDR3 runs to 12 residues. CDR1 is SGHVS and CDR2 is FQNEAQ in the germline V gene. The CDR3 DNA reads TGTGCCAGCAGCCCAGTTGGGGGGGAAGCTTTCTTT. Translation gives CASSPVGGEAFF.

This clonotype was seen a few times. The chain is built from TRBV10-3 and TRBJ1-1, with D uncertain. V lost 2 bases and J lost 1, with 5 bases in between. The CDR3 sequence is 13 residues long. Germline V lookup: CDR1 ENHRY, CDR2 SYGVKD. The CDR3 is CAISEPGNTEAFF. CDR3 in DNA: TGTGCCATCAGTGAGCCCGGGAACACTGAAGCTTTCTTT.

The J gene is TRBJ2-2, the V gene TRBV7-7; 11 bases match TRBD1. The length of the CDR3 is 17 residues. Germline CDR1 and CDR2: SSHAT and FNYEAQ (reference sequence). J lost 8 bases, V lost 4 bases, and 12 bases had no gene match. The CDR3 loop reads CASSSPLPGQGVGELFF. The DNA of the CDR3 is TGTGCCAGCAGCTCCCCCCTTCCGGGACAGGGGGTAGGGGAGCTGTTTTTT.

J is TRBJ2-7 and V is TRBV3-1; 9 nucleotides align to TRBD2. V dropped 1 base and J dropped 0; count of bases not matched to a gene: 4. This CDR3 has 16 residues. CDR1 is LGHDT, CDR2 YNNKEL, per germline (reference sequence). The CDR3 loop reads CASSQGAGGLSYEQYF. The CDR3, as DNA: TGTGCCAGCAGCCAAGGAGCGGGAGGCCTCTCCTACGAGCAGTACTTC.

This clonotype was detected ten times or more. V and J are TRBV6-5 and TRBJ1-1; D remains unclear. V gave up 2 bases and J gave up 2 bases, with 9 bases separating them. From germline, CDR1 is MNHEY and CDR2 SVGAGI. This CDR3 contains 14 residues. The CDR3 spells CASSYLPENTEAFF. In DNA form, the CDR3 reads TGTGCCAGCAGTTACCTTCCAGAAAACACTGAAGCTTTCTTT.

The table lists this clonotype with a few counts. This chain uses TRBV29-1 with TRBJ1-2; 9 bases are shared with TRBD1. Germline assignment: CDR1 SQVTM and CDR2 ANQGSEA. The J segment lost 5 bases and the V segment lost 7 bases, leaving 11 bases of the junction unmatched. There are 14 residues in the CDR3. The CDR3 nucleotides are TGCAGCGCTGTACCTATTGGGACAGGGTATGGCTACACCTTC. This translates into CSAVPIGTGYGYTF.

This chain uses TRBV6-1 with TRBJ2-7, with TRBD2 identical over 10 bases. The germline gives CDR1 MNHNS, CDR2 SASEGT. V lost 6 bases to trimming and J lost 1 base; unmatched junction nucleotides: 9. This CDR3 spans 16 amino acids. CDR3 DNA: TGTGCCAGCAGCCCCCTCAGCGGGAGGGTATCCTACGAGCAGTACTTC. Its protein product is CASSPLSGRVSYEQYF.